This T cell receptor (beta chain) was sequenced during a study of blood T cell repertoires in COVID-19. Study background: COVID-19 samples, acute and convalescent, were from the United States, Italy and Spain. The cDNA or gDNA used as material had been derived from T cells, B-cell-depleted T cells, or PBMCs.

The CDR3 loop spans 14 amino acids. Trimming cost V 5 bases and J 3 bases, with 13 bases left between them. Germline CDR1 and CDR2: SGHAT and FQNNGV. In the study's own analysis: Amplification from reference gene primers served as the basis for estimated nucleated cell counts. Sequencing was performed with immunoSEQ multiplex PCR; in TCRdb, only in-frame clones are kept and a portion is missing. From that table come the V and J calls and clone size; the DNA was used to work out D and trimming. The sample has about 130,000 clones; around four fifths are singletons. This clonotype originated in a man aged 55 to 69 with acute or convalescent COVID-19. The rearrangement joins TRBV11-2 to TRBJ1-2; the D gene is possibly TRBD1 (5 bases). Material: peripheral blood. For the CDR3, the DNA is TGTGCCAGCAGCCGAGGGTGGGGGGACTATGGCTACACCTTC. It is translated as CASSRGWGDYGYTF.